A selection of T cell receptor beta chains follows, all from one sample in a study of a mutant IDH1 vaccine in newly diagnosed glioma. Their antigen targets remain unknown. Sequenced by immunoSEQ multiplex PCR; TCRdb stores in-frame clones only, minus some. Of around 40,000 clones in the sample, approximately 72% are singletons; the top ten hold 4% to 6.5%. The specimen comprised PBMCs, sampled from a glioma patient whose treatment included an IDH1 peptide vaccine. The receptors were sampled from a man aged 50-60 years with glioma. CDR3s include the opening cysteine and the closing phenylalanine or tryptophan. A D gene is named only where the DNA matches it firmly. Only some rows state a clone size, as once, few, many or a class for expanded clones.

d_gene: NA; abundance: few; v_gene: TRBV2; j_gene: TRBJ1-4; CDR3aa: CASSAPWGREKLFF; CDR3nt: TGTGCCAGCAGCGCCCCGTGGGGGAGGGAAAAACTGTTTTTT
d_gene: NA; abundance: NA; v_gene: TRBV2; j_gene: TRBJ1-1; CDR3aa: CASSEGWGAEAFF; CDR3nt: TGTGCCAGCAGTGAGGGATGGGGGGCTGAAGCTTTCTTT
d_gene: NA; abundance: NA; v_gene: TRBV2; j_gene: TRBJ1-1; CDR3aa: CASSEQRANTEAFF; CDR3nt: TGTGCCAGCAGTGAACAAAGGGCTAACACTGAAGCTTTCTTT
d_gene: NA; abundance: NA; v_gene: TRBV10-3; j_gene: TRBJ2-7; CDR3aa: CAISDTPAYEQYF; CDR3nt: TGTGCCATCAGCGACACGCCTGCCTACGAGCAGTACTTC
d_gene: NA; abundance: once; v_gene: TRBV2; j_gene: TRBJ2-2; CDR3aa: CASSEEPRGELFF; CDR3nt: TGTGCCAGCAGTGAAGAGCCCCGCGGGGAGCTGTTTTTT
d_gene: NA; abundance: NA; v_gene: TRBV5-1; j_gene: TRBJ1-3; CDR3aa: CASSLQGISGNTIYF; CDR3nt: TGCGCCAGCAGCTTGCAGGGGATCTCTGGAAACACCATATATTTT
d_gene: TRBD1; abundance: medium-sized; v_gene: TRBV4-1; j_gene: TRBJ1-1; CDR3aa: CASSVRDRGGTEAFF; CDR3nt: TGCGCCAGCAGCGTCCGGGACAGGGGTGGCACTGAAGCTTTCTTT
d_gene: NA; abundance: NA; v_gene: TRBV30; j_gene: TRBJ1-3; CDR3aa: CAWSPGDPGNTIYF; CDR3nt: TGTGCCTGGAGTCCAGGGGACCCTGGAAACACCATATATTTT
d_gene: TRBD1; abundance: NA; v_gene: TRBV5-4; j_gene: TRBJ1-4; CDR3aa: CASSLPGTGDEKLFF; CDR3nt: TGTGCCAGCAGCCTCCCCGGGACAGGGGATGAAAAACTGTTTTTT
d_gene: NA; abundance: NA; v_gene: TRBV14; j_gene: TRBJ2-7; CDR3aa: CASSQAGGASYEQYF; CDR3nt: TGTGCCAGCAGCCAAGCTGGGGGCGCCTCCTACGAGCAGTACTTC
d_gene: NA; abundance: NA; v_gene: TRBV30; j_gene: TRBJ1-1; CDR3aa: CAWSPVLMNTEAFF; CDR3nt: TGTGCCTGGAGTCCAGTACTCATGAACACTGAAGCTTTCTTT
d_gene: NA; abundance: NA; v_gene: TRBV30; j_gene: TRBJ1-1; CDR3aa: CAWDRNTEAFF; CDR3nt: TGTGCCTGGGACAGGAACACTGAAGCTTTCTTT
d_gene: NA; abundance: NA; v_gene: TRBV5-4; j_gene: TRBJ2-4; CDR3aa: CASSLPGAENIQYF; CDR3nt: TGTGCCAGCAGCTTGCCAGGGGCAGAGAACATTCAGTACTTC
d_gene: NA; abundance: NA; v_gene: TRBV7-9; j_gene: TRBJ1-1; CDR3aa: CASSLLGGNTEAFF; CDR3nt: TGTGCCAGCAGCTTACTGGGGGGCAACACTGAAGCTTTCTTT
d_gene: NA; abundance: once; v_gene: TRBV5-1; j_gene: TRBJ2-2; CDR3aa: CASSLRIPNTGELFF; CDR3nt: TGCGCCAGCAGCTTGCGCATCCCGAACACCGGGGAGCTGTTTTTT
d_gene: NA; abundance: NA; v_gene: TRBV6-1; j_gene: TRBJ1-1; CDR3aa: CASTLGQGTEAFF; CDR3nt: TGTGCCAGCACTTTAGGGCAGGGCACTGAAGCTTTCTTT
d_gene: NA; abundance: few; v_gene: TRBV7-3; j_gene: TRBJ1-1; CDR3aa: CASSLSEQGQAFF; CDR3nt: TGTGCCAGCAGCTTAAGTGAACAGGGCCAAGCTTTCTTT
d_gene: TRBD1; abundance: NA; v_gene: TRBV18; j_gene: TRBJ2-7; CDR3aa: CASSPPGQGPEQYF; CDR3nt: TGTGCCAGCTCACCTCCCGGACAGGGACCCGAGCAGTACTTC
d_gene: NA; abundance: NA; v_gene: TRBV5-6; j_gene: TRBJ1-5; CDR3aa: CASSRRGAINQPQHF; CDR3nt: TGTGCCAGCAGCCGCCGTGGGGCTATTAATCAGCCCCAGCATTTT
d_gene: NA; abundance: few; v_gene: TRBV5-4; j_gene: TRBJ2-1; CDR3aa: CASSLNGGSYNEQFF; CDR3nt: TGTGCCAGCAGCTTGAACGGGGGCTCCTACAATGAGCAGTTCTTC
d_gene: NA; abundance: NA; v_gene: TRBV5-4; j_gene: TRBJ2-1; CDR3aa: CASSLATAAYNEQFF; CDR3nt: TGTGCCAGCAGCTTGGCTACGGCAGCCTACAATGAGCAGTTCTTC
d_gene: NA; abundance: NA; v_gene: TRBV4-1; j_gene: TRBJ2-7; CDR3aa: CASSKLGSSYEQYF; CDR3nt: TGCGCCAGCAGCAAGCTGGGGAGCTCCTACGAGCAGTACTTC
d_gene: NA; abundance: NA; v_gene: TRBV10-2; j_gene: TRBJ1-1; CDR3aa: CASRGNRIRPSEEAFF; CDR3nt: TGCGCCAGCAGAGGGAACAGGATCAGGCCCTCTGAGGAAGCTTTCTTT
d_gene: NA; abundance: NA; v_gene: TRBV29-1; j_gene: TRBJ2-2; CDR3aa: CSVGANTGELFF; CDR3nt: TGCAGCGTTGGCGCGAACACCGGGGAGCTGTTTTTT
d_gene: NA; abundance: once; v_gene: TRBV19; j_gene: TRBJ1-5; CDR3aa: CASSPGLGMGNQPQHF; CDR3nt: TGTGCCAGTAGTCCCGGGTTAGGGATGGGCAATCAGCCCCAGCATTTT
d_gene: NA; abundance: once; v_gene: TRBV15; j_gene: TRBJ1-5; CDR3aa: CATSRSGMVRNQPQHF; CDR3nt: TGTGCCACCAGCAGATCGGGTATGGTACGCAATCAGCCCCAGCATTTT
d_gene: NA; abundance: NA; v_gene: TRBV10-3; j_gene: TRBJ2-5; CDR3aa: CAISGRDQETQYF; CDR3nt: TGTGCCATCAGTGGACGGGACCAAGAGACCCAGTACTTC
d_gene: NA; abundance: NA; v_gene: TRBV5-8; j_gene: TRBJ2-2; CDR3aa: CASRVSPGTGELFF; CDR3nt: TGTGCCAGCAGGGTGTCCCCCGGCACCGGGGAGCTGTTTTTT
d_gene: NA; abundance: NA; v_gene: TRBV5-8; j_gene: TRBJ2-1; CDR3aa: CASSLASVGRGLRNEQFF; CDR3nt: TGTGCCAGCAGCTTGGCATCAGTAGGCAGGGGTCTTAGGAATGAGCAGTTCTTC
d_gene: NA; abundance: NA; v_gene: TRBV5-1; j_gene: TRBJ2-1; CDR3aa: CASSLGMTFGNEQFF; CDR3nt: TGCGCCAGCAGCTTGGGTATGACTTTTGGCAATGAGCAGTTCTTC
d_gene: TRBD1; abundance: NA; v_gene: TRBV18; j_gene: TRBJ1-6; CDR3aa: CASSPTGGNSPLHF; CDR3nt: TGTGCCAGCTCACCTACAGGGGGAAATTCACCCCTCCACTTT
d_gene: TRBD1; abundance: NA; v_gene: TRBV7-7; j_gene: TRBJ2-5; CDR3aa: CASSRYPGQGFETQYF; CDR3nt: TGTGCTAGCAGCCGGTACCCGGGACAGGGCTTCGAGACCCAGTACTTC
d_gene: TRBD1; abundance: few; v_gene: TRBV27; j_gene: TRBJ2-7; CDR3aa: CASSIMRQGSSEQYF; CDR3nt: TGTGCCAGCAGTATCATGAGACAGGGATCCTCCGAGCAGTACTTC
d_gene: NA; abundance: NA; v_gene: TRBV2; j_gene: TRBJ1-2; CDR3aa: CASSERYDYGYTF; CDR3nt: TGTGCCAGCAGTGAAAGGTACGACTATGGCTACACCTTC
d_gene: NA; abundance: NA; v_gene: TRBV6-1; j_gene: TRBJ2-7; CDR3aa: CASNTFLSYEQYF; CDR3nt: TGTGCCAGCAACACCTTCCTCTCCTACGAGCAGTACTTC
d_gene: TRBD2; abundance: NA; v_gene: TRBV25-1; j_gene: TRBJ2-5; CDR3aa: CASSGLAGNQETQYF; CDR3nt: TGTGCCAGCAGTGGACTAGCGGGGAACCAAGAGACCCAGTACTTC
d_gene: NA; abundance: once; v_gene: TRBV2; j_gene: TRBJ2-7; CDR3aa: CASSFDSRGYEQYF; CDR3nt: TGTGCCAGCAGTTTTGACAGCCGGGGCTACGAGCAGTACTTC
d_gene: NA; abundance: NA; v_gene: TRBV2; j_gene: TRBJ1-2; CDR3aa: CASRVYRSPDYGYTF; CDR3nt: TGTGCCAGCAGGGTTTACAGATCCCCAGACTATGGCTACACCTTC
d_gene: NA; abundance: medium-sized; v_gene: TRBV5-5; j_gene: TRBJ1-2; CDR3aa: CASSLAGSFGYTF; CDR3nt: TGTGCCAGCAGCTTGGCAGGGAGTTTTGGCTACACCTTC
d_gene: NA; abundance: NA; v_gene: TRBV19; j_gene: TRBJ2-6; CDR3aa: CASSISGASGANVLTF; CDR3nt: TGTGCCAGTAGTATATCGGGGGCCTCTGGGGCCAACGTCCTGACTTTC
d_gene: NA; abundance: NA; v_gene: TRBV4-1; j_gene: TRBJ1-1; CDR3aa: CASSGGGGTEAFF; CDR3nt: TGCGCCAGCAGCGGGGGTGGAGGAACTGAAGCTTTCTTT
d_gene: NA; abundance: few; v_gene: TRBV27; j_gene: TRBJ1-2; CDR3aa: CASSRTSNYGYTF; CDR3nt: TGTGCCAGCAGCCGTACCAGTAACTATGGCTACACCTTC
d_gene: TRBD2; abundance: NA; v_gene: TRBV19; j_gene: TRBJ2-3; CDR3aa: CASSPIMTSGGPLMYF; CDR3nt: TGTGCCAGTAGTCCTATAATGACTAGCGGGGGGCCGTTGATGTATTTT
d_gene: TRBD1; abundance: NA; v_gene: TRBV6-5; j_gene: TRBJ1-4; CDR3aa: CASRDRGEKLFF; CDR3nt: TGTGCCAGCAGGGACAGGGGTGAAAAACTGTTTTTT
d_gene: NA; abundance: once; v_gene: TRBV5-6; j_gene: TRBJ1-1; CDR3aa: CASSGDQIKAFF; CDR3nt: TGTGCCAGCAGCGGGGATCAAATAAAGGCTTTCTTT
d_gene: NA; abundance: NA; v_gene: TRBV14; j_gene: TRBJ1-1; CDR3aa: CASSQARLGKAFF; CDR3nt: TGTGCCAGCAGCCAGGCCCGCCTGGGAAAAGCTTTCTTT
d_gene: NA; abundance: NA; v_gene: TRBV10-3; j_gene: TRBJ1-3; CDR3aa: CASRAGTSGNTIYF; CDR3nt: TGTGCCAGCCGGGCGGGGACCTCTGGAAACACCATATATTTT
d_gene: NA; abundance: NA; v_gene: TRBV4-2; j_gene: TRBJ2-1; CDR3aa: CASSQEPRRDPYNEQFF; CDR3nt: TGTGCCAGCAGCCAGGAACCGAGGAGGGATCCCTACAATGAGCAGTTCTTC
d_gene: TRBD1; abundance: NA; v_gene: TRBV19; j_gene: TRBJ1-1; CDR3aa: CASTIPSGTENTEAFF; CDR3nt: TGTGCCAGTACGATACCATCCGGGACAGAGAACACTGAAGCTTTCTTT
d_gene: TRBD1; abundance: NA; v_gene: TRBV11-2; j_gene: TRBJ1-1; CDR3aa: CASSFLSRTGAAQAFF; CDR3nt: TGTGCCAGCAGCTTTCTTTCTCGGACAGGGGCTGCTCAAGCTTTCTTT
d_gene: NA; abundance: NA; v_gene: TRBV30; j_gene: TRBJ1-2; CDR3aa: CAWSSDYGLYTF; CDR3nt: TGTGCCTGGAGTAGCGACTACGGGCTCTACACCTTC
d_gene: NA; abundance: few; v_gene: TRBV7-9; j_gene: TRBJ1-1; CDR3aa: CASSTTDWNEAFF; CDR3nt: TGTGCCAGCAGCACAACAGACTGGAATGAAGCTTTCTTT
d_gene: NA; abundance: NA; v_gene: TRBV19; j_gene: TRBJ1-2; CDR3aa: CASSTDRGFYGYTF; CDR3nt: TGTGCCAGTAGTACGGACCGCGGTTTCTATGGCTACACCTTC
d_gene: NA; abundance: NA; v_gene: TRBV19; j_gene: TRBJ1-6; CDR3aa: CASSIEIGQPNSPLHF; CDR3nt: TGTGCCAGTAGTATAGAGATAGGGCAACCGAATTCACCCCTCCACTTT
d_gene: NA; abundance: NA; v_gene: TRBV6-5; j_gene: TRBJ1-3; CDR3aa: CASRAHSGNTIYF; CDR3nt: TGTGCCAGCAGAGCGCACTCTGGAAACACCATATATTTT
d_gene: NA; abundance: NA; v_gene: TRBV19; j_gene: TRBJ1-2; CDR3aa: CASNPGKIYGYTF; CDR3nt: TGTGCCAGTAATCCAGGGAAGATCTATGGCTACACCTTC
d_gene: NA; abundance: NA; v_gene: TRBV5-1; j_gene: TRBJ2-3; CDR3aa: CASSYDSSSTDTQYF; CDR3nt: TGCGCCAGCAGTTATGACAGTTCTAGCACAGATACGCAGTATTTT
d_gene: NA; abundance: medium-sized; v_gene: TRBV30; j_gene: TRBJ1-1; CDR3aa: CAWSVPVGTAFF; CDR3nt: TGTGCCTGGAGTGTTCCAGTCGGGACAGCTTTCTTT
d_gene: NA; abundance: NA; v_gene: TRBV7-2; j_gene: TRBJ1-4; CDR3aa: CASSIMGQTNEKLFF; CDR3nt: TGTGCCAGCAGTATTATGGGGCAGACGAATGAAAAACTGTTTTTT
d_gene: NA; abundance: NA; v_gene: TRBV5-1; j_gene: TRBJ2-5; CDR3aa: CASSAGQLEAQYF; CDR3nt: TGCGCCAGCAGCGCAGGACAGTTAGAGGCCCAGTACTTC